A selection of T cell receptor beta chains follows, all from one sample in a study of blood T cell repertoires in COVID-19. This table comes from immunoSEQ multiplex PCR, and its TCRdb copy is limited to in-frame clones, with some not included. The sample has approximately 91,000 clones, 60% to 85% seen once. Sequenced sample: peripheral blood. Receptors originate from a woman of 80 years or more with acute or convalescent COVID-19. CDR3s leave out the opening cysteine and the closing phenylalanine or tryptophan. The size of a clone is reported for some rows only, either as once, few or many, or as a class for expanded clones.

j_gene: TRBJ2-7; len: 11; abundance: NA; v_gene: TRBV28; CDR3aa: ASSSGGWYEQY
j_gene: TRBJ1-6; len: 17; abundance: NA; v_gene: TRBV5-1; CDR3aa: ASSLGTSRRGPYNSPLH
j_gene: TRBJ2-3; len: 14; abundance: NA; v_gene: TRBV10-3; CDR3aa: AINPTGGGERDTQY
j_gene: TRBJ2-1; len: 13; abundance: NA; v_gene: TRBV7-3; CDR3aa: ASSWQGGSYNEQF
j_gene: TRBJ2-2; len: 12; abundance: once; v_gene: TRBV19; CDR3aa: ASSRQGGTGELF
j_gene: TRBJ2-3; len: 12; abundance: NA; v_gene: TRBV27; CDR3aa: ACSLAASTDTQY
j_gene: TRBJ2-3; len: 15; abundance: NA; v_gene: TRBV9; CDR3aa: ASSRLAGGGGMDTQY
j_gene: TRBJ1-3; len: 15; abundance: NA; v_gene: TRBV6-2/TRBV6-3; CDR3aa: ASSTDRGPAPGNTIY
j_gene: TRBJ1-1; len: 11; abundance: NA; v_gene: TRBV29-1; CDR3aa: SARDRMNTEAF
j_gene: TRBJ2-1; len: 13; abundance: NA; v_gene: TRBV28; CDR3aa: ASSSGQPPGNEQF
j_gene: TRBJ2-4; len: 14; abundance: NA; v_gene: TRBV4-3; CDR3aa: ASSQDGVAAKNIQY
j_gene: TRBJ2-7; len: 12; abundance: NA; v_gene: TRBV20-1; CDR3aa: SASRDRGHYEQY
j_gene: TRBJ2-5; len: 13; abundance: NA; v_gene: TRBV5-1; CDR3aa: ASSLGGRGQETQY
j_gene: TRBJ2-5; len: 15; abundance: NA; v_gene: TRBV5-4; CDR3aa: ASSLGGSGVKAETQY
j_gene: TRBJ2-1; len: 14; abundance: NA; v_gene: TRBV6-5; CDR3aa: ASSYLGTGNRDEQF
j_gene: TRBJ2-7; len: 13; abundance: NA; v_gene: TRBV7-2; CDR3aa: ASSLNQGAEYEQY